Detailed here is one T cell receptor (beta chain). The antigen is not known. The germline gene is not matched at one end of the junction; a read error may be the cause. This CDR3 comprises 18 residues. Germline CDR1 MNHNS, CDR2 SASEGT. TCRdb fed the RT-PCR reads into MiXCR, producing one record per CDR3 protein. This table has hundreds of thousands of distinct CDR3 sequences, 15% to 17% appearing once. These data originate in a study of response to subunit inactivated influenza vaccine. Study results and limitations: The authors suggested that every seasonal influenza vaccination recruits few new T cells.

The chain couples TRBV6-1 to TRBJ2-7; the match to TRBD2 covers 15 bases. The sequencing used PBMCs from blood, collected approximately 12 days after vaccination. This sequence originates from a man aged 45-65 years who received an inactivated influenza vaccine. CDR3 sequence: CASRRAAGLAGGSHEQYF. The CDR3 coding sequence is TGTGCCAGCAGAAGGGCAGCGGGACTAGCGGGAGGCTCCCACGAGCAGTACTTC.